Listed below are T cell receptor beta chains from one sample, sequenced in a study of T cell responses to AZD1222 COVID-19 vaccine. Using immunoSEQ multiplex PCR, the repertoire was profiled, and TCRdb retains in-frame clones only, with some absent. The repertoire holds roughly 140,000 clones, with 85% to 95% as singletons. The sequencing here drew on peripheral blood, taken after recovery from COVID-19. These receptors were collected from an adult who had recovered from COVID-19. The CDR3 runs from the conserved cysteine through the conserved F or W. The D gene is left open where the match is weak. Part of the rows lack a size; the others show once, few, many or a class for expanded clones.

v_call	j_call	d_call	clone_size	cdr3_aa	cdr3_nt
TRBV19	TRBJ1-5	-	-	CASSIGGMGSNQPQHF	TGTGCCAGTAGTATCGGGGGGATGGGTAGCAATCAGCCCCAGCATTTT
TRBV18	TRBJ2-5	-	-	CASSPRVTGIRETQYF	TGTGCCAGCTCACCACGAGTCACGGGAATAAGGGAGACCCAGTACTTC
TRBV10-2	TRBJ2-3	-	-	CASSESEIPGAQYF	TGCGCCAGCAGTGAGTCGGAAATACCGGGGGCCCAGTATTTT
TRBV28	TRBJ1-1	-	-	CASSLRPAGNTEAFF	TGTGCCAGCAGTTTAAGGCCCGCCGGCAACACTGAAGCTTTCTTT
TRBV4-1	TRBJ2-1	TRBD2	-	CASRDLLSGRAREQFF	TGCGCCAGTCGGGACCTTCTGAGCGGGAGGGCTAGAGAGCAGTTCTTC
TRBV9	TRBJ2-1	-	-	CASSSPRLEYGNEQFF	TGTGCCAGCAGCTCCCCCAGACTAGAGTACGGGAATGAGCAGTTCTTC
TRBV28	TRBJ2-7	-	-	CASSLPTEESYEQYF	TGTGCCAGCAGTTTACCTACGGAAGAATCCTACGAGCAGTACTTC
TRBV5-1	TRBJ2-7	TRBD1	-	CASSLRTGGEQYF	TGCGCCAGCAGCCTAAGGACAGGGGGCGAGCAGTACTTC
TRBV9	TRBJ2-7	-	-	CASSVDLTGYEQYF	TGTGCCAGCAGCGTCGACCTTACGGGATACGAGCAGTACTTC
TRBV5-1	TRBJ2-1	TRBD1	-	CASSGTGSSDEQFF	TGCGCCAGCAGCGGGACAGGTAGTTCGGATGAGCAGTTCTTC
TRBV5-1	TRBJ2-7	TRBD2	once	CASSPANKGLAGELEQYF	TGCGCCAGCAGCCCGGCCAATAAGGGACTAGCGGGAGAGCTCGAGCAGTACTTC
TRBV3-1/TRBV3-2	TRBJ1-2	-	once	CASSQQQGSGYTF	TGTGCCAGCAGCCAACAGCAGGGTAGTGGCTACACCTTC
TRBV15	TRBJ1-1	TRBD1	-	CATSRERDRGGEAFF	TGTGCCACCAGCAGAGAAAGGGACAGGGGCGGTGAAGCTTTCTTT
TRBV12-3/TRBV12-4	TRBJ2-7	-	-	CASTQRGYEQYF	TGTGCCAGCACCCAGAGGGGCTACGAGCAGTACTTC
TRBV18	TRBJ1-2	-	-	CASSSGAGYGYTF	TGTGCCAGCTCCTCAGGGGCCGGCTATGGCTACACCTTC
TRBV3-1/TRBV3-2	TRBJ1-5	-	-	CASSQGGQPQHF	TGTGCCAGCAGCCAAGGAGGTCAGCCCCAGCATTTT
TRBV18	TRBJ2-5	-	-	CASSPGIQETQYF	TGTGCCAGCTCACCAGGGATCCAAGAGACCCAGTACTTC
TRBV6-5	TRBJ2-1	TRBD1	-	CASSFSRDRGLNEQFF	TGTGCCAGCAGTTTCTCCCGGGACAGGGGGCTAAATGAGCAGTTCTTC
TRBV19	TRBJ2-3	-	-	CASRHGSSTDTQYF	TGTGCCAGTAGGCACGGATCTAGCACAGATACGCAGTATTTT
TRBV6-4	TRBJ1-2	-	-	CASSPQGSTSFGYTF	TGTGCCAGCAGTCCACAGGGTTCCACATCCTTTGGCTACACCTTC
TRBV5-1	TRBJ2-1	-	-	CASSLSPGAVTNEQFF	TGCGCCAGCAGCTTGTCTCCGGGAGCGGTCACCAATGAGCAGTTCTTC
TRBV19	TRBJ2-7	-	-	CASSQQGAYEQYF	TGTGCCAGTAGCCAACAGGGAGCCTACGAGCAGTACTTC
TRBV9	TRBJ1-4	TRBD1	-	CASSGTGGTNEKLFF	TGTGCCAGCAGTGGAACAGGGGGGACTAATGAAAAACTGTTTTTT
TRBV28	TRBJ1-6	TRBD1	-	CASTPDRVSYNSPLHF	TGTGCCAGCACCCCCGACAGGGTCTCCTATAATTCACCCCTCCACTTT
TRBV3-1/TRBV3-2	TRBJ2-7	-	-	CASSQDFPGLPPYEQYF	TGTGCCAGCAGCCAAGATTTCCCGGGACTGCCACCCTACGAGCAGTACTTC
TRBV5-4	TRBJ1-3	TRBD1	-	CASSVDRAGNTIYF	TGTGCCAGCAGCGTCGACAGGGCTGGAAACACCATATATTTT
TRBV10-2	TRBJ2-5	TRBD2	-	CARKSQRESIKTQYF	TGCGCCAGAAAGTCTCAGCGGGAGAGTATAAAGACCCAGTACTTC
TRBV4-1	TRBJ2-1	-	-	CASSQDRARDGNEQFF	TGCGCCAGCAGCCAAGATCGGGCTAGAGATGGGAATGAGCAGTTCTTC
TRBV4-1	TRBJ2-7	TRBD1	-	CASSQGSRGQGEQYF	TGCGCCAGCAGCCAAGGAAGCAGGGGGCAAGGCGAGCAGTACTTC
TRBV29-1	TRBJ2-7	-	-	CSVETDTYEQYF	TGCAGCGTTGAGACGGACACTTACGAGCAGTACTTC
TRBV7-9	TRBJ2-1	-	-	CASSSPGHDNEQFF	TGTGCCAGCAGCTCACCGGGTCACGACAATGAGCAGTTCTTC